This TCR beta chain was documented in a study of beta chain features in type 1 diabetes (dated by TCRdb to between 2017 and 2018). For the wider study: Mean age, gender distribution, total cell number and subset yield were not different between patients and healthy donors. Whereas all 30 or so donors provided naive and central memory subsets, regulatory and stem cell-like memory subsets were isolated from just 8 patients and about 8 healthy donors. The study compared TCRB repertoires of sorted circulating CD4+ T cell subsets between recently diagnosed type 1 diabetes patients and matched healthy donors. Across all samples, some 99 million sorted cells were examined, and cell number per subset correlated strongly with RNA yield.

A single peripheral blood draw of approximately 110 mL on average was collected from each donor into heparinised tubes. A BD FACSAria II was used to sort naive, central memory, regulatory and stem cell-like memory CD4+ T cells with a panel that included CD45RO, CCR7, CD25, CD127, CD95 and CD27. Purity was above 95% for every sorted population. Right away, PBMCs were isolated by Lymphoprep density gradient centrifugation and were stained directly, with no culture step. To minimize batch effects, samples were stained and sorted in pairs, one healthy donor with one patient per experiment. The entire isolated RNA was reverse transcribed using the High Capacity cDNA Reverse Transcription Kit, and thus expressed TCRB transcripts were sequenced. Deep immunoSEQ sequencing was applied to naive, central memory and regulatory T cell samples, giving an average of roughly 3.5 million total reads per sample. Sorted cells were lysed in RLT buffer, and RNA was extracted using DNase-treated RNeasy Micro or Mini kits according to cell number. To prevent cross-contamination, every cell subset was processed on its own, while patient and healthy donor samples were processed together. Using the immunoSEQ multiplex PCR, TCRB sequences were amplified from cDNA into 87-bp fragments spanning the CDR3 region. Sequencing of the amplicons was performed on the Illumina HiSeq platform. The original methods were these. PCR bias was computationally corrected using synthetic template baselines, reads within Hamming distance 2 were collapsed, and singletons that could not be merged were discarded. Reads were aligned against IMGT so that V, D and J genes, CDR3 length and insertions or deletions at six rearrangement sites could be assigned. Within each subset, clonotype counts were normalized to sorted cell number, after which true diversity and Gini coefficients were computed with the tcR R package. Repertoire sharing was quantified using the overlap coefficient calculated on TCRB nucleotide sequences. The immuneACCESS repertoire file appears here via TCRdb, limited to in-frame rearrangements. These files lack a portion of the clones; in checked studies, under half of the deficit traces to unresolved V genes, and the cause of the others is not known. D and trimming come from the DNA, and the V and J calls and clone size come from that table. This sample is represented by about 130,000 clones; 7% to 10% of them were singletons. The ten biggest clones cover 0.68% of the sample.

Broad study findings and their caveats: PCR might favor shorter templates, but patient and control samples were amplified and corrected together, so any skew would affect both groups equally. Because cDNA was sequenced instead of genomic DNA, highly expressing activated cells could be over-represented, though the groups showed no difference in activation or CD3 levels. Only small numbers of individuals were included in the HLA sub-analyses, which left unresolved whether HLA type had any influence on TCRB rearrangement. At VDJ recombination sites, patients with type 1 diabetes made fewer insertions and deleted more nucleotides, a pattern implying thymic rearrangement abnormalities. A moderate but significant shortening of TCRB CDR3 length was observed in type 1 diabetes patients in all four CD4+ subsets. Naive, central memory and regulatory TCRB repertoires appeared more similar among patients than among healthy donors.

With respect to this clone: The target of this receptor is not known. No base-level quality is on record; no much larger clone is a single base apart.

The germline V gene gives CDR1 as SGHRS and CDR2 as YFSETQ. V trim: 6 bases; J trim: 4 bases; unmatched bases: 3. The CDR3 contains 13 residues, cysteine and phenylalanine counted. The sequence is cut down to CDR3 DNA, 39 bases in frame from base 1. This TCR was sampled from a man aged 18 to 29 in good health. The specimen sequenced was central memory CD4+ T cells from blood. The chain is encoded by TRBV5-1 joined to TRBJ1-4; 7 bases in the middle match TRBD1. The CDR3 sequence is CASMGTDNEKLFF. The DNA is as follows: TGCGCCAGCATGGGGACAGATAATGAAAAACTGTTTTTT. Extended through the reference TRBV5-1 and TRBJ1-4 proteins, this CDR3 yields the full variable domain: KAGVTQTPRYLIKTRGQQVTLSCSPISGHRSVSWYQQTPGQGLQFLFEYFSETQRNKGNFPGRFSGRQFSNSRSEMNVSTLELGDSALYLCASMGTDNEKLFFGSGTQLSVL.